This entry lists 7 T cell receptor beta chains sequenced from one sample in a study of T-cell memory formation after mild COVID-19. TCRdb re-called the 5' RACE reads with MiXCR, one entry per CDR3 protein. The sample contains about 180,000 distinct CDR3 sequences, 18% of which appear only once. Sequencing input: PBMCs or a T cell subset sorted from them (not recorded which). The receptor set was obtained from a man younger than 35 who had mild COVID-19 (a few samples of this study predate the infection). Cell type and time point are not known.

CDR3 amino acids: CSARTSPAYEQYF. CDR3 DNA sequence: TGCAGTGCCCGGACTAGCCCAGCCTACGAGCAGTACTTC. This chain uses TRBV20-1 with TRBJ2-7; 8 bases fit TRBD2. The V gene end was trimmed by 6 bases and the J gene end by 2 bases; junction bases not matched to a gene: 6. In germline, CDR1 is DFQATT, CDR2 SNEGSKA (reference sequence). The CDR3 is 13 residues long.

V is TRBV29-1 and J is TRBJ1-3; a possible D gene is TRBD1 (6 bases). Germline V gene data show CDR1 as SQVTM and CDR2 as ANQGSEA. The CDR3 is 14 amino acids. Trimming removed 6 bases at V and 0 bases at J, with 12 bases between. CDR3 coding DNA: TGCAGCGTGGGGGACATACGCTCTGGAAACACCATATATTTT. It yields the protein CSVGDIRSGNTIYF. Using reference TRBV29-1 and TRBJ1-3 for the parts outside the CDR3, the full variable domain is SAVISQKPSRDICQRGTSLTIQCQVDSQVTMMFWYRQQPGQSLTLIATANQGSEATYESGFVIDKFPISRPNLTFSTLTVSNMSPEDSSIYLCSVGDIRSGNTIYFGEGSWLTVV.

This sequence joins TRBV11-2 and TRBJ1-2; 8 bases match TRBD1. The CDR3 spans 13 residues. Germline V CDR1 and CDR2: SGHAT, FQNNGV. The junction had 3 bases not matched to a gene; V was cut back by 1 base and J by 8 bases. The CDR3 coding sequence is TGTGCCAGCAGCTTAGTCAGGGGGCAAGGCTACACCTTC. It encodes CASSLVRGQGYTF.

The V and J genes are TRBV7-3 and TRBJ2-3; 8 nucleotides agree with TRBD1. V trimming: 4 bases; J trimming: 5 bases; junction bases outside the gene matches: 2. The CDR3 length is 13 residues. Germline lookup yields CDR1 SGHTA and CDR2 FQGTGA. In nucleotides, the CDR3 is TGTGCCAGCAGCTCGGACAGGGAAGATACGCAGTATTTT. This translates into CASSSDREDTQYF. Together with reference TRBV7-3 and TRBJ2-3, the CDR3 gives the full variable domain: GAGVSQTPSNKVTEKGKYVELRCDPISGHTALYWYRQSLGQGPEFLIYFQGTGAADDSGLPNDRFFAVRPEGSVSTLKIQRTERGDSAVYLCASSSDREDTQYFGPGTRLTVL.

Only a few counts were recorded for this clonotype. The chain has TRBV4-3 and TRBJ2-3; D remains unclear. From germline, CDR1 is LGHNA and CDR2 YSLEER. V lost 2 bases and J lost 6, with 6 bases in between. The CDR3 totals 12 residues. The CDR3 region has the DNA TGCGCCAGCAGCCAATCGGAGGATACGCAGTATTTT. It yields the protein CASSQSEDTQYF.

The V call is TRBV4-3, the J call TRBJ1-6; TRBD1 matches at 7 bases. The CDR3 consists of 19 residues. CDR1 and CDR2 from the germline V gene are LGHNA and YSLEER. J gave up 4 bases and V 0 bases, and 12 bases lay outside the gene matches. The CDR3: CASSQDDDRAFIYNSPLHF. CDR3 DNA sequence: TGCGCCAGCAGCCAAGACGACGACAGGGCCTTTATATATAATTCACCCCTCCACTTT.

This clonotype was observed a handful of times. V usage is TRBV5-1 and J usage is TRBJ2-1, with 7 bases matching TRBD2. Germline trimming cut 4 bases from V and 4 bases from J; bases unmatched to any gene: 14. The CDR3 has 17 residues. CDR1 and CDR2 from the germline V gene are SGHRS and YFSETQ. The CDR3 nucleotides read TGCGCCAGCAGCCGGGCGTCCGGGCTAGCGGCATACAATGAGCAGTTCTTC. It codes for CASSRASGLAAYNEQFF.